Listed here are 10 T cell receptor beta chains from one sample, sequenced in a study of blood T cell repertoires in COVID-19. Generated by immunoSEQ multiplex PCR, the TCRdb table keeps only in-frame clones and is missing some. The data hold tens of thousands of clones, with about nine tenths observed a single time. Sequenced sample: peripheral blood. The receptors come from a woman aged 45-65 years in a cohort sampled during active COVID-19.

DNA of the CDR3: TGCGCCAGCAGCTTGCAGGGCAGGGGAATGGGCGAGCAGTACTTC. It yields the protein CASSLQGRGMGEQYF. The chain carries TRBV5-1 and TRBJ2-7; possibly TRBD1 for D (6 bases). The CDR3 is made up of 15 amino acids. Trimming pared 1 base from V and 6 bases from J, leaving 17 bases between. Germline V gene lookup returns CDR1 SGHRS and CDR2 YFSETQ. Full variable domain (rest looked up from reference TRBV5-1 and TRBJ2-7): KAGVTQTPRYLIKTRGQQVTLSCSPISGHRSVSWYQQTPGQGLQFLFEYFSETQRNKGNFPGRFSGRQFSNSRSEMNVSTLELGDSALYLCASSLQGRGMGEQYFGPGTRLTVT.

The CDR3 loop reads CASSLLMGQPGEKLFF. DNA for the CDR3: TGTGCCAGCAGCTTGTTAATGGGACAGCCCGGAGAAAAACTGTTTTTT. The chain carries TRBV9 and TRBJ1-4, with 7 bases matching TRBD1. The ends lost 4 bases at V and 8 bases at J; junction bases unmatched: 14. This CDR3 is 16 amino acids long. CDR1 is SGDLS, CDR2 YYNGEE, per germline.

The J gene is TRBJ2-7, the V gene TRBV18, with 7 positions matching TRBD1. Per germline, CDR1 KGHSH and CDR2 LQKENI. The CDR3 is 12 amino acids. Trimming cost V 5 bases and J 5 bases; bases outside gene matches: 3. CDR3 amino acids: CASSTQGNEQYF. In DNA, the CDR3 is TGTGCCAGCTCAACACAGGGGAACGAGCAGTACTTC.

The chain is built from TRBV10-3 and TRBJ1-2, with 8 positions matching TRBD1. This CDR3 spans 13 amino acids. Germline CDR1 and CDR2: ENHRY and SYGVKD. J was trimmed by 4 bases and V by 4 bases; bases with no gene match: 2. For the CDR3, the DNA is TGTGCCATCAGTGCAGGGGGCGTCTATGGCTACACCTTC. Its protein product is CAISAGGVYGYTF.

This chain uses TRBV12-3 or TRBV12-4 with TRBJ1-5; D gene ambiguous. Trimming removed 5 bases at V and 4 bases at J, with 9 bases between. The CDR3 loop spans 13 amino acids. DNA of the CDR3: TGTGCCAGCAGTGTTTACGGGAATCAGCCCCAGCATTTT. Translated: CASSVYGNQPQHF.

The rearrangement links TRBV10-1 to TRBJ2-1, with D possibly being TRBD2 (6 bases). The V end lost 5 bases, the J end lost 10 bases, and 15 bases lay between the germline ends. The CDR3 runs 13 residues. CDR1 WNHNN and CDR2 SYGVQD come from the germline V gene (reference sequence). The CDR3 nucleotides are TGCGCCAGCAGTTTCCCGGGAGTGAAGGAGCAGTTCTTC. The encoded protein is CASSFPGVKEQFF.

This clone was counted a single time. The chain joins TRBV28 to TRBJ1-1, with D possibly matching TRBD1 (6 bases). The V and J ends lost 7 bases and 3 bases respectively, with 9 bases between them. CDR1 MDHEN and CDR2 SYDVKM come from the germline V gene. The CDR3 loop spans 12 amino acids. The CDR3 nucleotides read TGTGCCAGCAACGAGGGGGACACTGAAGCTTTCTTT. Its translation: CASNEGDTEAFF.

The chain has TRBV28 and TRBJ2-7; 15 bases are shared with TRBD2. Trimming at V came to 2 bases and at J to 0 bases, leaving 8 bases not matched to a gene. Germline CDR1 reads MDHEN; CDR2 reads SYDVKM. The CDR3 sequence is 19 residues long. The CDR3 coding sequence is TGTGCCAGCAGTTTAACCCCGGGACTAGCGGGAGGCCTCTCCTACGAGCAGTACTTC. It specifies CASSLTPGLAGGLSYEQYF.

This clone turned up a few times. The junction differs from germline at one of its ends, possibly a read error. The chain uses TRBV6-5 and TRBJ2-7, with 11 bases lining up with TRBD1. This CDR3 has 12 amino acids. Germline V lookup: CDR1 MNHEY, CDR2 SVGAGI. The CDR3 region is CASSLRTGGFEF. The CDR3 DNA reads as TGTGCCAGCAGTCTCCGGACAGGGGGCTTTGAGTTC.

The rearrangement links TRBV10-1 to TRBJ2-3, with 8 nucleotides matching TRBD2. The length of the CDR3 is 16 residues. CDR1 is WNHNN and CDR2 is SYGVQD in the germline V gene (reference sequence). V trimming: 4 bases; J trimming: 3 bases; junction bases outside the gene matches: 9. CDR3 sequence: CASSVLAGGKTDTQYF. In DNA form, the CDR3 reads TGCGCCAGCAGTGTCTTGGCGGGAGGAAAAACAGATACGCAGTATTTT.